This TCR beta chain was captured in a study of OX40 agonist ivuxolimab in advanced cancers. Study in general: Patients undergoing dose escalation presented with hepatocellular carcinoma, melanoma, renal cell or head and neck cancer.

At cycle 4 day 1, cycle 7 day 1, and baseline, blood was sampled. General study points: On average, CD8+ T cells showed a greater number of expanded clones than CD4+.

This CDR3 is built from 17 residues. Germline lookup yields CDR1 MGHDK and CDR2 SYGVNS. The V gene lost 5 bases and the J gene lost 3 bases, with 22 bases spanning the gap. Sequencing used immunoSEQ multiplex PCR; TCRdb keeps in-frame clones, though not all of them. The table has approximately 50,000 clones, 84% seen once. Only one count was recorded for this clone. Antigen unknown. The source was CD4+ or CD8+ T cells sorted from blood, collected in a trial of the OX40 agonist ivuxolimab. The TCR originated in an adult with an advanced solid tumor such as melanoma, head and neck, liver or kidney cancer. J is TRBJ2-5 and V is TRBV25-1, with D possibly TRBD2 on 6 matching bases. Here the CDR3 reads CASSHPGGPRKEETQYF. The CDR3 region has the DNA TGTGCCAGCAGTCACCCAGGAGGGCCCAGAAAAGAAGAGACCCAGTACTTC.